These 26 T cell receptor beta chains were sequenced from one sample in a study of early T cells in non-severe SARS-CoV-2 infection. TCRdb passed the 5' RACE reads through MiXCR, listing each CDR3 protein once. The sample lists over 90,000 distinct CDR3 sequences, roughly 12% occurring once. The source material was whole blood, sampled at baseline. The receptor set was obtained from an adult who was a healthcare worker with PCR-confirmed SARS-CoV-2 infection or an uninfected control (not recorded which).

The chain is built from TRBV5-1 and TRBJ1-1; D gene unclear. This CDR3 is built from 13 residues. Germline lookup yields CDR1 SGHRS and CDR2 YFSETQ. With 4 bases removed from V and 0 bases from J, the gap between germline ends came to 7 bases. The CDR3 loop reads CASSVDLNTEAFF. In DNA form, the CDR3 reads TGCGCCAGCAGCGTGGACTTGAACACTGAAGCTTTCTTT.

This clonotype was counted only a few times. This chain joins TRBV7-8 and TRBJ2-7, with D maybe TRBD1 (6 bases). V was pared by 5 bases and J by 0 bases, with 14 bases between. Looked up from germline, CDR1 is SGHVS and CDR2 is FQNEAQ. The length of the CDR3 is 15 residues. CDR3 DNA sequence: TGTGCCAGCAGCCAGCAGGGGACGTTCTCCTACGAGCAGTACTTC. It translates to CASSQQGTFSYEQYF.

This clonotype was seen a few times. J is TRBJ2-7 and V is TRBV20-1, with D hard to call. Germline-derived CDR1 and CDR2 are DFQATT and SNEGSKA (reference sequence). The CDR3 is 12 amino acids. With 2 bases removed from V and 4 bases from J, the gap between germline ends came to 9 bases. The CDR3 DNA sequence: TGCAGTGCTAGAACTACAGCGTACGAGCAGTACTTC. Residues: CSARTTAYEQYF.

This clonotype was counted at least ten times. The chain uses TRBV9 and TRBJ2-3; 9 bases map to TRBD1. This CDR3 is 14 amino acids long. The junction had 2 bases not matched to a gene; V was cut back by 4 bases and J by 2 bases. The V gene's germline CDR1 is SGDLS and CDR2 YYNGEE. This CDR3 reads CASSRDRDTDTQYF. In DNA, the CDR3 is TGTGCCAGCAGCAGGGACAGGGACACAGATACGCAGTATTTT.

J is TRBJ2-4 and V is TRBV28, with 7 bases lining up with TRBD1. V was pared by 5 bases and J by 3 bases, with 7 bases of the junction left unmatched. CDR1 and CDR2 from the germline V gene are MDHEN and SYDVKM. The CDR3 loop spans 15 amino acids. The CDR3 region has the DNA TGTGCCAGCAGTGGGACAGACAGATACAAAAACATTCAGTACTTC. Translating gives CASSGTDRYKNIQYF.

This clonotype appeared a few times. The chain links TRBV9 to TRBJ2-2; D remains ambiguous. The CDR3 is 16 residues long. Deletions cut 0 bases from V and 1 base from J, with 10 bases between. The germline gives CDR1 SGDLS, CDR2 YYNGEE. CDR3 nucleotides: TGTGCCAGCAGCGTAGGTGGCAGGAGGAACACCGGGGAGCTGTTTTTT. It codes for CASSVGGRRNTGELFF. The full variable domain, rest sourced from reference TRBV9 and TRBJ2-2, is DSGVTQTPKHLITATGQRVTLRCSPRSGDLSVYWYQQSLDQGLQFLIQYYNGEERAKGNILERFSAQQFPDLHSELNLSSLELGDSALYFCASSVGGRRNTGELFFGEGSRLTVL.

This clonotype has just a few counts. The rearrangement links TRBV2 to TRBJ1-6; possibly TRBD1 for D (6 bases). Germline-derived CDR1 and CDR2 are SNHLY and FYNNEI. The CDR3 sequence is 16 residues long. V lost 3 bases and J 9 bases, leaving 18 bases between the germline ends. The CDR3 nucleotides read TGTGCCAGCAGTGATCTGCAGGGGCTGAGGGGTTCACCCCTCCACTTT. The encoded protein is CASSDLQGLRGSPLHF.

This clonotype showed up many times. The V gene is TRBV7-3, the J gene TRBJ2-3; TRBD2 matches 10 bases. V dropped 4 bases and J dropped 2; count of bases not matched to a gene: 6. This CDR3 region has 16 residues. Germline V CDR1 and CDR2: SGHTA, FQGTGA. The CDR3 region is CASSSSSGGTTDTQYF. The DNA of the CDR3 is TGTGCCAGCAGCTCATCTAGCGGGGGAACCACAGATACGCAGTATTTT. The full variable domain, its missing parts supplied by reference TRBV7-3 and TRBJ2-3, is GAGVSQTPSNKVTEKGKYVELRCDPISGHTALYWYRQSLGQGPEFLIYFQGTGAADDSGLPNDRFFAVRPEGSVSTLKIQRTERGDSAVYLCASSSSSGGTTDTQYFGPGTRLTVL.

Regarding this clonotype: A much bigger clone sits one base away, suggesting this may be a read error. The chain is built from TRBV29-1 and TRBJ2-7; the D call may be TRBD1 or TRBD2 (5 bases each). The CDR3 totals 12 residues. From germline, CDR1 is SQVTM and CDR2 ANQGSEA. V shed 7 bases and J shed 0 bases, with 10 bases lying between them. For the CDR3, the DNA is TGCAGCGCTCGGGACGGCTCCTACGAGCAGTACTTC. As protein: CSARDGSYEQYF.

The table lists this clonotype with many counts. V usage is TRBV5-1 and J usage is TRBJ1-1; D not certain. In germline, CDR1 is SGHRS, CDR2 YFSETQ. V was cut by 7 bases and J by 0 bases, with 13 bases left in between. The CDR3 has 14 residues. CDR3 nucleotide sequence: TGCGCCAGCCGGTCGACTGATATGAACACTGAAGCTTTCTTT. It is translated as CASRSTDMNTEAFF.

This clonotype was seen at least ten times. The chain is built from TRBV28 and TRBJ2-1; perhaps TRBD1 as D (5 bases). The CDR3 runs to 14 residues. V lost 2 bases to trimming and J lost 9 bases, with 14 bases between them. Germline CDR1 MDHEN, CDR2 SYDVKM. In DNA, the CDR3 is TGTGCCAGCAGTTTAGGTCAGGGTCGCGGTGAGCAGTTCTTC. Amino acids: CASSLGQGRGEQFF.

The chain combines TRBV7-3 with TRBJ2-2, with a possible D match to TRBD2 (6 bases). The CDR3 totals 15 residues. With 5 bases removed from V and 0 bases from J, the gap between germline ends came to 10 bases. CDR1 is SGHTA and CDR2 is FQGTGA in the germline V gene. The CDR3 spells CASSTGTSNTGELFF. The CDR3 DNA reads as TGTGCCAGCAGCACCGGGACTTCGAACACCGGGGAGCTGTTTTTT.

This clonotype has just a few counts. The J gene is TRBJ2-7, the V gene TRBV29-1; D uncertain. The CDR3 is 11 residues long. Germline V CDR1 and CDR2: SQVTM, ANQGSEA. Trimming cost V 3 bases and J 6 bases, with 9 bases left between them. CDR3 protein: CSVDHGAEQYF. The CDR3 DNA reads as TGCAGCGTTGATCATGGAGCCGAGCAGTACTTC.

The chain combines TRBV7-9 with TRBJ1-1, with D perhaps matching TRBD1 (5 bases). Looked up from germline, CDR1 is SEHNR and CDR2 is FQNEAQ (reference sequence). The CDR3 is made up of 12 amino acids. Trimming stripped 6 bases from V and 7 bases from J, with 12 bases between. CDR3 loop: CASRGPGIEAFF. The DNA of the CDR3 is TGTGCCAGCAGGGGGCCCGGGATTGAAGCTTTCTTT.

The chain uses TRBV5-1 and TRBJ2-7; possibly TRBD1 or TRBD2 for D (5 bases each). Germline-derived CDR1 and CDR2 are SGHRS and YFSETQ. V was pared by 4 bases and J by 4 bases, with 15 bases between. The CDR3 has 14 amino acids. The CDR3 sequence is CASSISPGPYEQYF. The CDR3 coding sequence is TGCGCCAGCAGCATTTCCCCGGGACCTTACGAGCAGTACTTC.

The sample holds a few counts of this clonotype. The chain uses TRBV12-3 or TRBV12-4 and TRBJ1-1; D gene uncertain. The CDR3 is 15 residues long. V was clipped by 6 bases and J by 0 bases, with 14 bases between them. In DNA form, the CDR3 reads TGTGCCAGCAGACACCGGGAAAACATGAACACTGAAGCTTTCTTT. It is translated as CASRHRENMNTEAFF.

This sequence joins TRBV7-9 and TRBJ1-1; D call uncertain. CDR3 length: 11 amino acids. V dropped 7 bases and J dropped 7 bases, with 10 bases sitting between them. Germline CDR1 and CDR2: SEHNR and FQNEAQ (reference sequence). The CDR3 reads CASIEDGEAFF. The CDR3 bases are TGTGCCAGCATCGAGGACGGTGAAGCTTTCTTT.

J is TRBJ1-1 and V is TRBV14; 7 bases align to TRBD1. CDR1 and CDR2 from the germline V gene are SGHDN and FVKESK. The length of the CDR3 is 13 residues. V lost 5 bases to trimming and J lost 5 bases; unmatched junction nucleotides: 5. This CDR3 reads CASSKRQGTEAFF. The CDR3 DNA reads as TGTGCCAGCAGCAAGAGACAGGGTACTGAAGCTTTCTTT.

This clonotype was seen repeatedly, ten times or more. The rearrangement joins TRBV20-1 to TRBJ2-1; possibly TRBD1 for D (5 bases). V lost 0 bases to trimming and J lost 4 bases, with 22 bases between them. Germline V gene data show CDR1 as DFQATT and CDR2 as SNEGSKA (reference sequence). The length of the CDR3 is 18 residues. The CDR3 protein is CSARDRAQGSRVYNEQFF. CDR3 nucleotide sequence: TGCAGTGCTAGAGATCGTGCCCAGGGTTCACGGGTTTACAATGAGCAGTTCTTC.

The rearrangement joins TRBV11-1 to TRBJ2-5; no clear D. V lost 4 bases, J lost 0 bases, and 9 bases lay in between. The CDR3 covers 14 residues. Germline lookup yields CDR1 SGHAT and CDR2 FQDESV (reference sequence). CDR3 bases: TGTGCCAGCAGCTGGGGTCCGTACCAAGAGACCCAGTACTTC. This gives the protein CASSWGPYQETQYF.

As DNA, the CDR3 is TGCGCCAGCAACGGGAATTCGAACACTGAAGCTTTCTTT. It is translated as CASNGNSNTEAFF. V gene TRBV10-2 combines with J gene TRBJ1-1; no firm D call. Germline V gene lookup returns CDR1 WSHSY and CDR2 SAAADI. Trimming took 7 bases from V and 1 from J, leaving 10 bases between them. This CDR3 region has 13 residues.

The rearrangement links TRBV7-9 to TRBJ2-7, with 14 bases matching TRBD2. J was trimmed by 5 bases and V by 4 bases; bases with no gene match: 4. The CDR3 spans 15 residues. In germline, CDR1 is SEHNR, CDR2 FQNEAQ (reference sequence). The CDR3 loop reads CASSSTGLAGDEQYF. The CDR3, as DNA: TGTGCCAGCAGCTCCACGGGACTAGCGGGAGACGAGCAGTACTTC.

The J gene is TRBJ2-1, the V gene TRBV10-3; D perhaps matches TRBD2 (5 bases). V was trimmed by 6 bases and J by 1 base, leaving 13 bases between them. Per the germline V gene, CDR1 is ENHRY and CDR2 is SYGVKD. This CDR3 is 15 amino acids long. The CDR3 is CAISRPRGSYNEQFF. Here the CDR3 DNA reads TGTGCCATCAGCAGACCCCGAGGGTCCTACAATGAGCAGTTCTTC.

This clonotype has a handful of counts. V gene TRBV28 combines with J gene TRBJ2-7, with D unclear. The germline V gene has CDR1 MDHEN and CDR2 SYDVKM. This CDR3 has 15 residues. V was trimmed by 4 bases and J by 2 bases, leaving 15 bases between them. The CDR3 bases are TGTGCCAGCAGTTCCACGGGCCCAAGTCCCTACGAGCAGTACTTC. It yields the protein CASSSTGPSPYEQYF.

In this sample, this clonotype turned up a few times. The chain uses TRBV27 and TRBJ1-5; D ambiguous. The CDR3 is 13 residues long. Germline CDR1 reads MNHEY; CDR2 reads SMNVEV (reference sequence). The V and J ends lost 3 bases and 7 bases respectively, with 10 bases between them. The DNA of the CDR3 is TGTGCCAGCAGTTTCAACTTTGGGCAGCCCCAGCATTTT. This translates into CASSFNFGQPQHF.

J is TRBJ2-1 and V is TRBV7-9; 12 bases match TRBD2. CDR1 SEHNR and CDR2 FQNEAQ come from the germline V gene (reference sequence). The CDR3 length is 16 residues. V shed 6 bases and J 4 bases; nucleotides not matched to a gene: 7. The CDR3 reads CASSRTLAGGYNEQFF. CDR3 DNA sequence: TGTGCCAGCAGTCGAACACTAGCGGGAGGATACAATGAGCAGTTCTTC. The whole variable domain, filled in from reference TRBV7-9 and TRBJ2-1, reads DTGVSQNPRHKITKRGQNVTFRCDPISEHNRLYWYRQTLGQGPEFLTYFQNEAQLEKSRLLSDRFSAERPKGSFSTLEIQRTEQGDSAMYLCASSRTLAGGYNEQFFGPGTRLTVL.